A selection of T cell receptor beta chains follows, all from one sample in a study of human T cells and chemical hapten exposure. TCRdb independently ran MiXCR on the RACE reads; one entry per CDR3 protein. This sample has about 120,000 distinct CDR3 sequences, with roughly 13% found just once. The sequencing used whole blood, collected in connection with sensitization to the hapten diphenylcyclopropenone (DPC). The receptors shown here come from a woman under 30 with alopecia areata. Some clones in this sample may be carry-over from other donors' samples. CDR3s include the opening cysteine and the closing phenylalanine or tryptophan. D genes are given only for firm matches. For some rows the clone size is stated as once, few or many, or as a class when expanded; others skip it.

TRBV7-9	TRBJ2-3	many	TRBD2	CASSSTRLAGGMADTQYF	TGTGCCAGCAGCTCAACCAGACTAGCGGGGGGCATGGCAGATACGCAGTATTTT
TRBV13	TRBJ2-7	.	.	CASSARTGREYEQYF	TGTGCCAGCAGCGCCCGGACAGGGCGGGAGTACGAGCAGTACTTC
TRBV2	TRBJ2-2	few	.	CASMSDRDGELFF	TGTGCCAGCATGTCGGACAGAGACGGGGAGCTGTTTTTT
TRBV19	TRBJ2-6	.	.	CASSTGSGANVLTF	TGTGCCAGTAGTACGGGCTCTGGGGCCAACGTCCTGACTTTC
TRBV6-2/TRBV6-3	TRBJ2-3	few	TRBD2	CASSKAGGYTQYF	TGTGCCAGCAGTAAAGCGGGGGGTTATACGCAGTATTTT
TRBV6-2/TRBV6-3	TRBJ1-3	.	.	CASSRDHGNTIYF	TGTGCCAGCAGTCGGGACCACGGAAACACCATATATTTT
TRBV7-9	TRBJ1-1	.	.	CASRYTEQTEAFF	TGTGCCAGCAGGTACACGGAGCAGACTGAAGCTTTCTTT
TRBV7-6	TRBJ1-1	many	TRBD1	CASSLINRGTEAFF	TGTGCCAGCAGCTTAATAAACAGGGGAACTGAAGCTTTCTTT
TRBV5-4	TRBJ2-3	few	.	CASSRSPGRGSTDTQYF	TGTGCCAGCAGCAGATCCCCGGGCAGGGGTAGCACAGATACGCAGTATTTT
TRBV10-3	TRBJ2-7	.	TRBD1	CAISEGPGTGEREQYF	TGTGCCATCAGTGAAGGACCCGGGACAGGGGAACGCGAGCAGTACTTC
TRBV20-1	TRBJ1-1	few	.	CSAQTGGRTEAFF	TGCAGTGCCCAAACAGGAGGTCGGACTGAAGCTTTCTTT
TRBV3-1	TRBJ2-3	.	.	CASSQVGGPDTQYF	TGTGCCAGCAGCCAAGTCGGGGGGCCAGATACGCAGTATTTT
TRBV18	TRBJ1-1	.	.	CASSLPGGDNTEAFF	TGTGCCAGCTCACTACCGGGGGGGGACAACACTGAAGCTTTCTTT
TRBV7-3	TRBJ2-3	.	.	CASSPGRSPTDTQYF	TGTGCCAGCAGCCCCGGACGGAGCCCCACAGATACGCAGTATTTT
TRBV7-9	TRBJ2-3	.	.	CASSLRRVGPDTQYF	TGTGCCAGCAGCTTAAGGAGGGTTGGCCCAGATACGCAGTATTTT
TRBV18	TRBJ1-6	.	TRBD1	CASSPQSDRGNSPLHF	TGTGCCAGCTCACCTCAGTCGGACAGGGGTAATTCACCCCTCCACTTT
TRBV20-1	TRBJ2-3	many	TRBD1	CSASMGTGITDTQYF	TGCAGTGCTAGTATGGGGACAGGGATCACAGATACGCAGTATTTT
TRBV12-3/TRBV12-4	TRBJ1-2	.	.	CASSLDIAYGYTF	TGTGCCAGCAGTTTAGACATCGCCTATGGCTACACCTTC
TRBV28	TRBJ1-1	.	.	CASSLLPTAKRAFF	TGTGCCAGCAGTTTACTCCCCACGGCTAAGCGAGCTTTCTTT
TRBV20-1	TRBJ1-5	few	.	CSAPPLTDQPQHF	TGCAGTGCTCCTCCCTTGACAGATCAGCCCCAGCATTTT
TRBV29-1	TRBJ2-5	many	.	CSVDSENRETQYF	TGCAGCGTTGACTCTGAGAATCGAGAGACCCAGTACTTC
TRBV6-2/TRBV6-3	TRBJ1-2	many	.	CASSYGRSNYGYTF	TGTGCCAGCAGTTACGGCAGGTCTAACTATGGCTACACCTTC
TRBV5-1	TRBJ2-7	.	.	CASSLIGDGYEQYF	TGCGCCAGCAGCTTGATAGGGGACGGCTACGAGCAGTACTTC
TRBV7-3	TRBJ1-4	few	TRBD1	CASRAERDRVPVGHEKLFF	TGTGCCAGCAGGGCTGAACGGGACAGGGTCCCGGTGGGGCACGAAAAACTGTTTTTT
TRBV6-1	TRBJ2-7	.	.	CASSEVRTAGYEQYF	TGTGCCAGCAGTGAAGTAAGGACAGCCGGATACGAGCAGTACTTC
TRBV7-9	TRBJ2-7	.	TRBD1	CASSSSGGAVHEQYF	TGTGCCAGCAGTTCATCAGGGGGCGCGGTACACGAGCAGTACTTC
TRBV5-1	TRBJ2-7	.	TRBD2	CASSLAAGLAGGYEQYF	TGCGCCAGCAGCTTGGCGGCAGGACTAGCGGGGGGCTACGAGCAGTACTTC
TRBV7-2	TRBJ2-1	many	TRBD2	CASSSTRAGGPGNEQFF	TGTGCCAGCAGCTCGACCAGAGCGGGGGGGCCAGGGAATGAGCAGTTCTTC
TRBV4-1	TRBJ2-2	few	TRBD2	CASSQVSGARTGELFF	TGCGCCAGCAGCCAAGTAAGCGGGGCCCGCACCGGGGAGCTGTTTTTT
TRBV20-1	TRBJ2-2	.	TRBD1	CSAPDRRTGELFF	TGCAGTGCGCCGGACAGGCGGACCGGGGAGCTGTTTTTT
TRBV28	TRBJ2-5	.	.	CASSLTAVQETQYF	TGTGCCAGCAGTTTAACGGCAGTTCAAGAGACCCAGTACTTC
TRBV5-3	TRBJ1-5	.	TRBD1	CARSLWDRNYSNQPQHF	TGTGCCAGAAGCCTGTGGGACAGAAACTATAGCAATCAGCCCCAGCATTTT
TRBV29-1	TRBJ1-3	.	.	CSVDGTSGNTIYF	TGCAGCGTTGACGGCACCTCTGGAAACACCATATATTTT
TRBV11-2	TRBJ1-4	many	.	CASSPIWQGKEKLFF	TGTGCCAGCAGCCCCATTTGGCAGGGAAAGGAAAAACTGTTTTTT
TRBV6-6	TRBJ1-1	many	.	CASSTTENTEAFF	TGTGCCAGCAGTACGACAGAGAACACTGAAGCTTTCTTT
TRBV9	TRBJ2-5	few	.	CASSVAGEGETQYF	TGTGCCAGCAGCGTAGCAGGGGAGGGTGAGACCCAGTACTTC
TRBV28	TRBJ2-1	.	.	CASSWRDLPYNEQFF	TGTGCCAGCAGTTGGAGGGATTTACCCTACAATGAGCAGTTCTTC
TRBV30	TRBJ2-1	many	.	CAWGDSYNEQFF	TGTGCCTGGGGGGACTCCTACAATGAGCAGTTCTTC
TRBV30	TRBJ2-1	.	.	CAWSVLLRNEQFF	TGTGCCTGGAGTGTACTTCTACGGAATGAGCAGTTCTTC
TRBV6-2/TRBV6-3	TRBJ1-4	many	.	CASRHGPGGEKLFF	TGTGCCAGCAGACACGGGCCCGGAGGTGAAAAACTGTTTTTT
TRBV28	TRBJ1-2	.	TRBD1	CASTEQGSNYGYTF	TGTGCCAGCACCGAACAGGGGTCTAACTATGGCTACACCTTC
TRBV4-1	TRBJ2-3	many	.	CASSQFQGTTDTQYF	TGCGCCAGCAGCCAATTCCAGGGGACCACAGATACGCAGTATTTT
TRBV7-6	TRBJ2-5	many	.	CASSLAASVQETQYF	TGTGCCAGCAGCTTAGCGGCGTCCGTCCAAGAGACCCAGTACTTC
TRBV6-5	TRBJ2-5	many	TRBD2	CASSRGTRGQTQYF	TGTGCCAGCAGTAGAGGGACTAGGGGACAGACCCAGTACTTC
TRBV6-2/TRBV6-3	TRBJ2-1	few	.	CASGDRTSRKVNEQFF	TGTGCCAGCGGGGACCGGACTTCTCGCAAAGTCAATGAGCAGTTCTTC
TRBV29-1	TRBJ1-2	.	.	CSVGRQMDYTF	TGCAGCGTTGGAAGACAGATGGACTACACCTTC
TRBV7-2	TRBJ1-4	.	.	CASSLAPGEGLFF	TGTGCCAGCAGCTTAGCGCCCGGTGAAGGACTGTTTTTT
TRBV10-3	TRBJ2-3	.	.	CATVPTSPTPTDTQYF	TGTGCCACCGTACCGACTAGTCCAACTCCCACAGATACGCAGTATTTT